The 6 T cell receptor beta chains below come from one sample, sequenced in a study of CD8+ T cells in alopecia areata. Reverse transcribed after extraction, RNA yielded cDNA as the sequencing template. Sequencing used immunoSEQ multiplex PCR; TCRdb keeps in-frame clones, though not all of them. Here the sample spans about 190,000 clones, 45% to 75% being singletons. This sample's treatment: oral pan-JAK inhibitor, 5-10 mg twice daily. Here the sequenced sample was CD4+ T cells sorted from blood, taken at week 4, from a patient treated with tofacitinib. These receptors all stem from a human donor with alopecia areata.

The rearrangement links TRBV28 to TRBJ2-5; the D is unclear. Trimming pared 6 bases from V and 2 bases from J, leaving 10 bases between. CDR1 and CDR2 (germline): MDHEN, SYDVKM. CDR3 length: 13 amino acids. Written as DNA, the CDR3 is TGTGCCAGCAGCGACGAAAGGCAAGAGACCCAGTACTTC. Its translation is CASSDERQETQYF.

The V and J genes are TRBV7-2 and TRBJ1-2; TRBD1 matches at 8 bases. Germline V gene lookup returns CDR1 SGHTA and CDR2 FQGNSA. The CDR3 runs 14 residues. Trimming removed 4 bases from V and 7 bases from J; junction bases left unmatched: 8. DNA of the CDR3: TGTGCCAGCAGCTCCAGACAGGGGATAGGTGGCTACACCTTC. Translating it yields CASSSRQGIGGYTF. Using reference TRBV7-2 and TRBJ1-2 for the parts outside the CDR3, the full variable domain is GAGVSQSPSNKVTEKGKDVELRCDPISGHTALYWYRQSLGQGLEFLIYFQGNSAPDKSGLPSDRFSAERTGGSVSTLTIQRTQQEDSAVYLCASSSRQGIGGYTFGSGTRLTVV.

CDR3 sequence (DNA): TGTGCCATCAGTGACCCGACAGGCAGTTCCTTCTATGGCTACACCTTC. Translated: CAISDPTGSSFYGYTF. This sequence joins TRBV10-3 and TRBJ1-2; tentative D call: TRBD1 (6 bases). The CDR3 spans 16 residues. Trimming cost V 3 bases and J 4 bases, with 18 bases left between them. Looked up from germline, CDR1 is ENHRY and CDR2 is SYGVKD.

This rearrangement joins TRBV6-5 to TRBJ2-6; tentative D call: TRBD2 (5 bases). The CDR3 totals 15 residues. The V and J ends lost 7 bases and 0 bases respectively, with 10 bases between them. Per germline, CDR1 MNHEY and CDR2 SVGAGI. The CDR3 DNA reads TGTGCCAGCACTAACGGAGGCTCTGGGGCCAACGTCCTGACTTTC. Its translation is CASTNGGSGANVLTF.

The CDR3 here is CASSRGHTEAFF. The CDR3 DNA sequence: TGTGCCAGCAGCAGGGGTCACACTGAAGCTTTCTTT. The V gene is TRBV2, the J gene TRBJ1-1, with a possible D match to TRBD1 (6 bases). Germline V gene data show CDR1 as SNHLY and CDR2 as FYNNEI. The CDR3 has 12 amino acids. V lost 6 bases and J 3 bases, leaving 8 bases between the germline ends. Supplemented by reference TRBV2 and TRBJ1-1, the full variable domain reads EPEVTQTPSHQVTQMGQEVILRCVPISNHLYFYWYRQILGQKVEFLVSFYNNEISEKSEIFDDQFSVERPDGSNFTLKIRSTKLEDSAMYFCASSRGHTEAFFGQGTRLTVV.

The V gene is TRBV11-2, the J gene TRBJ2-5, with TRBD1 matching over 12 bases. After removal of 3 bases from V and 5 bases from J, the junction contained 4 bases not matched to a gene. This CDR3 spans 15 amino acids. Germline V gene lookup returns CDR1 SGHAT and CDR2 FQNNGV. DNA for the CDR3: TGTGCCAGCAGCTTCGGGACAGGGGGCGACGAGACCCAGTACTTC. Translating it yields CASSFGTGGDETQYF.